The present T cell receptor beta chain was sequenced within a study of blood T cell repertoires in COVID-19. TCRdb keeps only in-frame clones here, not all; method: immunoSEQ multiplex PCR. The sample gives roughly 200,000 clones, 84% of which show up once; around 3.1% is in the top ten. Deletions cut 0 bases from V and 1 base from J, with 11 bases between. The germline V gene encodes CDR1 SGHTA and CDR2 FQGNSA. CDR3 length: 16 amino acids. The chain combines TRBV7-2 with TRBJ2-3, with D uncertain. The sequence was obtained from a woman aged 25-40 years who had been exposed to COVID-19. Input material: PBMCs or T cells enriched from blood (not recorded which). The CDR3 loop reads CASSLAGRSGTDTQYF. The CDR3 DNA reads TGTGCCAGCAGCTTAGCCGGTCGGAGCGGCACAGATACGCAGTATTTT. The variable domain in full, completed from reference TRBV7-2 and TRBJ2-3, reads GAGVSQSPSNKVTEKGKDVELRCDPISGHTALYWYRQSLGQGLEFLIYFQGNSAPDKSGLPSDRFSAERTGGSVSTLTIQRTQQEDSAVYLCASSLAGRSGTDTQYFGPGTRLTVL.